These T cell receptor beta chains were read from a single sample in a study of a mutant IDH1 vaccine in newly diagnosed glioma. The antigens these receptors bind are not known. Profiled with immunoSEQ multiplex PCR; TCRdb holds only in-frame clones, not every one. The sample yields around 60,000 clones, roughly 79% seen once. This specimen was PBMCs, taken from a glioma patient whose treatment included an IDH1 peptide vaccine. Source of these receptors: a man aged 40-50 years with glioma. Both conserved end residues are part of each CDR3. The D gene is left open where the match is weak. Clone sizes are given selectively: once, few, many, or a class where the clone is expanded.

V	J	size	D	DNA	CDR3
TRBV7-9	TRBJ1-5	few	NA	TGTGCCAGCAGCTTGTCTGGCAATCAGCCCCAGCATTTT	CASSLSGNQPQHF
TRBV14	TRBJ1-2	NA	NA	TGTGCCAGCAGCCAAGATGGAAAGGGACGAGTAAACTATGGCTACACCTTC	CASSQDGKGRVNYGYTF
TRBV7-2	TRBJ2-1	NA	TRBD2	TGTGCCAGCAGCTTAGACCTAGCGGGAGTAGGCAATGAGCAGTTCTTC	CASSLDLAGVGNEQFF
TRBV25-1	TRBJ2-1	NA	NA	TGTGCCAGCAAGACCGGCGCCTACAATGAGCAGTTCTTC	CASKTGAYNEQFF
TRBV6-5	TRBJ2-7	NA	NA	TGTGCCAGCAGTTACCAGGGCTACGAGCAGTACTTC	CASSYQGYEQYF
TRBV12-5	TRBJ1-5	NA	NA	TGTGCTAGTGGTGAGGGGACATTCAATCAGCCCCAGCATTTT	CASGEGTFNQPQHF
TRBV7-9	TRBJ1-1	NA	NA	TGTGCCAGCAGCTTAGCGAACCGAAACACTGAAGCTTTCTTT	CASSLANRNTEAFF
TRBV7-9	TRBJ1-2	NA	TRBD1	TGTGCCAGCAGCGACAGGGGGCTAGGCGGCTACACCTTC	CASSDRGLGGYTF
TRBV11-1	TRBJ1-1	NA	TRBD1	TGTGCCAGCAGCTCCAGCCCGGGACAGGGAATGGGAGGCACTGAAGCTTTCTTT	CASSSSPGQGMGGTEAFF
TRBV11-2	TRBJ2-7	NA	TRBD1	TGTGCCAGCAGCTTAAGACTCCGGACAGGAGCCTCCTACGAGCAGTACTTC	CASSLRLRTGASYEQYF
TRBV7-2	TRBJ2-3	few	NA	TGTGCCAGCAGCCTCGAGGGAAATACGCAGTATTTT	CASSLEGNTQYF
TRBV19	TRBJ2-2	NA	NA	TGTGCCAGTAGTCTTCCCGGGACATTTACCGGGGAGCTGTTTTTT	CASSLPGTFTGELFF
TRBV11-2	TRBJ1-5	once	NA	TGTGCCAGCAGCTTAGCCAGCTATCAGCCCCAGCATTTT	CASSLASYQPQHF
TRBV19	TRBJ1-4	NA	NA	TGTGCCAGTAGTAGGGCCTATAATGAAAAACTGTTTTTT	CASSRAYNEKLFF
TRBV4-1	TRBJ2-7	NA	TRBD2	TGCGCCAGCAGCCGGCTAGCGGGGGTATCCTCCTACGAGCAGTACTTC	CASSRLAGVSSYEQYF
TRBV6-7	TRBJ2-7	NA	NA	TGTCCCAACCAAGGGTCCTCCTACGAGCAGTACTTC	CPNQGSSYEQYF
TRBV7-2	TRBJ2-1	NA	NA	TGTGCCAGCAGCCTCTCCCTCTACAATGAGCAGTTCTTC	CASSLSLYNEQFF
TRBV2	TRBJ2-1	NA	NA	TGTGCCAGCACGGGGGTGTTGTCCTACAATGAGCAGTTCTTC	CASTGVLSYNEQFF
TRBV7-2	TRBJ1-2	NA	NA	TGTGCCAGCAGCTTATTAGGGTACACCGGGTTAGGCTACACCTTC	CASSLLGYTGLGYTF
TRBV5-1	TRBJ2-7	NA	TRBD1	TGCGCCAGCAGCGAGACAGGGTCCCACTACTACGAGCAGTACTTC	CASSETGSHYYEQYF
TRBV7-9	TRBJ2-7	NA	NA	TGTGCCAGCACCTCTGACTACGAGCAGTACTTC	CASTSDYEQYF
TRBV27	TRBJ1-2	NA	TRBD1	TGTGCCAGCAGGTCCGGGACAGGGGTCGGCTATGGCTACACCTTC	CASRSGTGVGYGYTF
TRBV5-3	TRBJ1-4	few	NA	TGTGCCAGAAGCTCATGGGAAAAACTGTTTTTT	CARSSWEKLFF
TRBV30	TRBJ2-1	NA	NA	TGTGCCTGGAGTGTAGGCCTACGGGATGAGCAGTTCTTC	CAWSVGLRDEQFF
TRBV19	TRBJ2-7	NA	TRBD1	TGTGCCAGTAGTAAAAAACAGGGGTCATCCTACGAGCAGTACTTC	CASSKKQGSSYEQYF
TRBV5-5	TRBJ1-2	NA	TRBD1	TGTGCCAGCAGCTTGGGACAGGGTAGCTACACCTTC	CASSLGQGSYTF
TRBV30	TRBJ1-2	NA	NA	TGTGCCTGGAGTTCCGCAGCCCTCTATGGCTACACCTTC	CAWSSAALYGYTF
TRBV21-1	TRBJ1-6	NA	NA	TGTGCCAGCAGCAAAGGGAGGGACAGGGGTCCACCGCCCCTCCACTTT	CASSKGRDRGPPPLHF
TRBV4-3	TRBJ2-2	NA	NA	TGCGCCAGCAGCCAAGATGCAGGGACCGGCGGGGAGCTGTTTTTT	CASSQDAGTGGELFF
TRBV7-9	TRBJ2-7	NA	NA	TGTGCCAGCAGCGCAGGGGGGAGCTCCTACGAGCAGTACTTC	CASSAGGSSYEQYF
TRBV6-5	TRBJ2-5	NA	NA	TGTGCCAGCAGTTACGGGGGCCGGGAGACCCAGTACTTC	CASSYGGRETQYF
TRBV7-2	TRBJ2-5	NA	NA	TGTGCCAGCAGCTTCAGACTCACAGAGACCCAGTACTTC	CASSFRLTETQYF
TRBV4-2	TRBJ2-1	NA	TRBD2	TGTGCCAGCAGCCAAGTCCCGACTAGCGGGGGAGGCTACAATGAGCAGTTCTTC	CASSQVPTSGGGYNEQFF
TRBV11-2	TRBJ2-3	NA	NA	TGTGCCAGCAGCGAACAGACAGTGCGAGATACGCAGTATTTT	CASSEQTVRDTQYF
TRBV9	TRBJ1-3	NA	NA	TGTGCCAGCAGCGTAGTTGCGGTACCCTCTGGAAACACCATATATTTT	CASSVVAVPSGNTIYF
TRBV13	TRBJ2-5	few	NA	TGTGCCAGCAGCCCACCTTGGGGAAGGGAGACCCAGTACTTC	CASSPPWGRETQYF
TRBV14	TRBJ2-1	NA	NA	TGTGCCAGCAGCCTACACAATGAGCAGTTCTTC	CASSLHNEQFF
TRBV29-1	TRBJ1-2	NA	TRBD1	TGCAGCGGGACAGGGGGCACGGCCGGCTACACCTTC	CSGTGGTAGYTF
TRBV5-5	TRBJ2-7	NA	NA	TGTGCCAGCAGCTTCTCCCTCGGGAGTTCCTACGAGCAGTACTTC	CASSFSLGSSYEQYF
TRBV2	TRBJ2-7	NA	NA	TGTGCCAGCAGTGAAACAGGGCCTACCTACGAGCAGTACTTC	CASSETGPTYEQYF
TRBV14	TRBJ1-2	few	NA	TGTGCCAGCAGCCCCGGCCGGCACTGGGGCTACACCTTC	CASSPGRHWGYTF
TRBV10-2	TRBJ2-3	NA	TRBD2	TGCGCCATCAGGGCGCGGGGGGTGGCAGATACGCAGTATTTT	CAIRARGVADTQYF
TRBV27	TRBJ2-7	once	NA	TGTGCCAGCAGTTTAATTACGTACGAGCAGTACTTC	CASSLITYEQYF
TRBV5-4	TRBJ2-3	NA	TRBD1	TGTGCCAGCAGCCTGCCGGGACAGGGAATCGCAGATACGCAGTATTTT	CASSLPGQGIADTQYF
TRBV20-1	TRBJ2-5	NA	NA	TGCAGTGCTAGACCGGCTAGGACCCAGTACTTC	CSARPARTQYF
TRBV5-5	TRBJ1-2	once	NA	TGTGCCAGCGATCCGAGGGGGAACTATGGCTACACCTTC	CASDPRGNYGYTF
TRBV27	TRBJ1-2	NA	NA	TGTGCCAGCAGTTTAGGGCCCCTCGGGGCCTATGGCTACACCTTC	CASSLGPLGAYGYTF
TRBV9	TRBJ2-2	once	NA	TGTGCCAGCAGCGCCTTTAGAACCCAGGGGAAGGGCGGGGAGCTGTTTTTT	CASSAFRTQGKGGELFF
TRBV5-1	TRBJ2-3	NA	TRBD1	TGCGCCAGCAGCCTTGGGGGGACAGGGGTTGGTGATACGCAGTATTTT	CASSLGGTGVGDTQYF
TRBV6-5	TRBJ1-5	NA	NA	TGTGCCAGCAGTTACTCTGGGGGCGGTCAGCCCCAGCATTTT	CASSYSGGGQPQHF
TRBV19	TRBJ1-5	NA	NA	TGTGCCAGTAGTATAGATCGTACCGCAGCTCTGGCCCAGCCCCAGCATTTT	CASSIDRTAALAQPQHF